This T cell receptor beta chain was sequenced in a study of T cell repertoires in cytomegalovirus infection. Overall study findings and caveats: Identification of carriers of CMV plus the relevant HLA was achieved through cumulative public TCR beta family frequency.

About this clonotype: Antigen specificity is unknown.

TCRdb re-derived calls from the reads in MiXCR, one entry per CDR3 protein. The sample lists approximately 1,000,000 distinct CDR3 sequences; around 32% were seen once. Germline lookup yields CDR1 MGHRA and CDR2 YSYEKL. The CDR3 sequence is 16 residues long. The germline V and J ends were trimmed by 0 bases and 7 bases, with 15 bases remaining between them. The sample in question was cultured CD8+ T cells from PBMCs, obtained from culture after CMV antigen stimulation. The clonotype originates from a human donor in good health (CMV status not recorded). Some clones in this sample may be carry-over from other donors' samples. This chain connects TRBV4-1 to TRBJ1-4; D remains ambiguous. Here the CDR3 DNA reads TGCGCCAGCAGCCAAGACCCCTTTAAAGGGAGTGAAAAACTGTTTTTT. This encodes CASSQDPFKGSEKLFF.